Below are 5 T cell receptor beta chains sequenced from a single sample in a study of blood T cell repertoires in COVID-19. Here immunoSEQ multiplex PCR was the method, and the copy in TCRdb shows in-frame clones only, minus some. The top ten clones hold under 2.5% of a sample with 150,000 to 200,000 clones, 88% of them seen once. Sequencing was performed on peripheral blood. The receptor source for this set is a man aged 65-85 years with active or convalescent COVID-19.

The chain joins TRBV7-2 to TRBJ2-1; the match to TRBD2 covers 15 bases. CDR1 and CDR2 (germline): SGHTA, FQGNSA. V lost 3 bases and J lost 10; bases outside the gene matches: 7. The CDR3 sequence is 16 residues long. This chain's CDR3 is CASSFPRTSGRVEQFF. In DNA form, the CDR3 reads TGTGCCAGCAGCTTTCCTCGGACTAGCGGGAGGGTGGAGCAGTTCTTC. Together with reference TRBV7-2 and TRBJ2-1, the CDR3 gives the full variable domain: GAGVSQSPSNKVTEKGKDVELRCDPISGHTALYWYRQSLGQGLEFLIYFQGNSAPDKSGLPSDRFSAERTGGSVSTLTIQRTQQEDSAVYLCASSFPRTSGRVEQFFGPGTRLTVL.

The chain recombines TRBV28 with TRBJ1-6, with D perhaps matching TRBD1 (5 bases). Germline-derived CDR1 and CDR2 are MDHEN and SYDVKM. The CDR3 totals 13 residues. The V gene lost 7 bases and the J gene lost 7 bases, with 11 bases spanning the gap. The CDR3 sequence is CASIRGMNSPLHF. DNA of the CDR3: TGTGCCAGCATCCGGGGGATGAATTCACCCCTCCACTTT.

V and J are TRBV20-1 and TRBJ2-3; 15 nucleotides align to TRBD2. Germline values: CDR1 DFQATT, CDR2 SNEGSKA (reference sequence). After removal of 3 bases from V and 2 bases from J, the junction contained 6 bases not matched to a gene. The CDR3 contains 17 residues. CDR3 DNA sequence: TGCAGTGCTAGTTCCGGGACTAGCGGGGGGCACACAGATACGCAGTATTTT. It yields the protein CSASSGTSGGHTDTQYF.

Only one count was recorded for this clone. The J gene is TRBJ2-6, the V gene TRBV27, with D possibly being TRBD2 (5 bases). Trimming removed 6 bases at V and 1 base at J, with 19 bases between. This CDR3 spans 18 amino acids. Germline CDR1 is MNHEY and CDR2 is SMNVEV (reference sequence). CDR3 nucleotide sequence: TGTGCCAGCAGCCCTTCCCCGGGGTCGGGGTCTGGGGCCAACGTCCTGACTTTC. It is translated as CASSPSPGSGSGANVLTF.

This clone was picked up one time. The V call is TRBV3-1 (or the pseudogene TRBV3-2), the J call TRBJ2-4; the D gene is possibly TRBD2 (6 bases). Trimming removed 0 bases at V and 2 bases at J, with 26 bases between. Germline V gives CDR1 LGHDT, CDR2 YNNKEL (reference sequence). CDR3 length equals 21 residues. CDR3 residues: CASSQDPTAGRLWGSKNIQYF. CDR3 DNA: TGTGCCAGCAGCCAAGACCCCACGGCGGGACGGCTATGGGGTTCCAAAAACATTCAGTACTTC.